This T cell receptor beta chain emerged from a study of T cell responses to AZD1222 COVID-19 vaccine. The CDR3 is made up of 15 amino acids. Trimming removed 1 base from V and 5 bases from J, with 14 bases in between. The germline gives CDR1 LNHNV, CDR2 YYDKDF (reference sequence). Sequencing used immunoSEQ multiplex PCR; TCRdb keeps in-frame clones, though not all of them. The sample holds around 99,000 clones; around nine tenths are singletons and the top ten take under 25%. This TCR came from an adult in good health. The genes are TRBV15 and TRBJ2-5; D possibly uses TRBD1 or TRBD2 (5 bases each). The sequencing here drew on peripheral blood, taken on day 0 of AZD1222 vaccination. The CDR3 protein is CATSRVGTGRETQYF. DNA for the CDR3: TGTGCCACCAGCAGAGTTGGAACGGGGCGTGAGACCCAGTACTTC.